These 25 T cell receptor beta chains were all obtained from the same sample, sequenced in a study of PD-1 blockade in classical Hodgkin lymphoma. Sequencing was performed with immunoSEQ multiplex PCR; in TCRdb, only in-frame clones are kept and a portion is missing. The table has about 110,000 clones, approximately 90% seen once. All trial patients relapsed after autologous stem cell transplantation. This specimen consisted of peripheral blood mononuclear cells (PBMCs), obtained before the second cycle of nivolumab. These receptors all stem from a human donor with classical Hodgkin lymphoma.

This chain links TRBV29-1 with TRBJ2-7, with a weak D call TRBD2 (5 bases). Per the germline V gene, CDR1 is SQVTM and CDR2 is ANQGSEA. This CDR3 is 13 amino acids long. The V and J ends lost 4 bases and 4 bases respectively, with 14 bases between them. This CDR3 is CSVVWAGLYEQYF. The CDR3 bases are TGCAGCGTTGTATGGGCGGGCTTATACGAGCAGTACTTC.

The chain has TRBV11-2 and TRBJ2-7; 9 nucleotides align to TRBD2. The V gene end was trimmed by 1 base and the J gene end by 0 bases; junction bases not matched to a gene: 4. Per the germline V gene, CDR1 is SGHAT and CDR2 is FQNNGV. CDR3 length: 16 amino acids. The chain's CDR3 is CASSLGTSVPSYEQYF. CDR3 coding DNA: TGTGCCAGCAGCTTAGGGACTAGCGTTCCCTCCTACGAGCAGTACTTC.

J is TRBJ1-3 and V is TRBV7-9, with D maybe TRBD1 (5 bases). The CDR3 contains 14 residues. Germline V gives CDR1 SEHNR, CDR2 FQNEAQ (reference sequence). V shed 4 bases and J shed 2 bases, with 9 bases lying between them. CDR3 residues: CASSSTETGNTIYF. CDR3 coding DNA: TGTGCCAGCAGCTCGACAGAGACTGGAAACACCATATATTTT. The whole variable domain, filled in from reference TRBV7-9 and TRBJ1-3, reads DTGVSQNPRHKITKRGQNVTFRCDPISEHNRLYWYRQTLGQGPEFLTYFQNEAQLEKSRLLSDRFSAERPKGSFSTLEIQRTEQGDSAMYLCASSSTETGNTIYFGEGSWLTVV.

The CDR3, as DNA: TGTGCCAGCAGCTTAGCCTGGGGTAGTGGAAACACCATATATTTT. Translated, it gives CASSLAWGSGNTIYF. V usage is TRBV7-2 and J usage is TRBJ1-3; D unresolved. The length of the CDR3 is 15 residues. Trimming took 0 bases from V and 3 from J, leaving 9 bases between them. Germline CDR1 is SGHTA and CDR2 is FQGNSA.

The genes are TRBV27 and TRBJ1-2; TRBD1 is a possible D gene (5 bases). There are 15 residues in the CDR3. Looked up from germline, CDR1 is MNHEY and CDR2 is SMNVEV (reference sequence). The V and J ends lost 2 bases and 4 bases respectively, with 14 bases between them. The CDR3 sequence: CASSLGSQGAYGYTF. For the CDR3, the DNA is TGTGCCAGCAGTTTAGGAAGTCAGGGCGCCTATGGCTACACCTTC.

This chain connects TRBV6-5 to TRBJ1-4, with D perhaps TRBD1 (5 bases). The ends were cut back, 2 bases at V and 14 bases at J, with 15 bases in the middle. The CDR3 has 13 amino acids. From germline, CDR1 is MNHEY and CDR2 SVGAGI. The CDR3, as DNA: TGTGCCAGCAGTTACAATCGGGACGGAGACCTGTTTTTT. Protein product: CASSYNRDGDLFF.

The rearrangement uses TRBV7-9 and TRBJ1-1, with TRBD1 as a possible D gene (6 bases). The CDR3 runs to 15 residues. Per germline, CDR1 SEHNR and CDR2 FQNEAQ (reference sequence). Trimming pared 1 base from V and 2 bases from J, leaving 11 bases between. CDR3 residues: CASSLDGTPNTEAFF. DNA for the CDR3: TGTGCCAGCAGCTTAGACGGGACACCAAACACTGAAGCTTTCTTT.

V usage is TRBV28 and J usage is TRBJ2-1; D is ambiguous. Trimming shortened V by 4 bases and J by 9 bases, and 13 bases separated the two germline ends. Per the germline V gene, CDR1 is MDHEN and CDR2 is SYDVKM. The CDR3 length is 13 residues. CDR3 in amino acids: CASSSPTMVEQFF. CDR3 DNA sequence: TGTGCCAGCAGTTCCCCTACGATGGTTGAGCAGTTCTTC.

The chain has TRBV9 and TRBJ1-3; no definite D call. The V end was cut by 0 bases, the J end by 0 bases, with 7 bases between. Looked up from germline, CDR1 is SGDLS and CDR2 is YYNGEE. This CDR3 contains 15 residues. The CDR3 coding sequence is TGTGCCAGCAGCGTAGAGGTCGTCTCTGGAAACACCATATATTTT. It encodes CASSVEVVSGNTIYF. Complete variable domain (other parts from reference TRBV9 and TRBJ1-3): DSGVTQTPKHLITATGQRVTLRCSPRSGDLSVYWYQQSLDQGLQFLIQYYNGEERAKGNILERFSAQQFPDLHSELNLSSLELGDSALYFCASSVEVVSGNTIYFGEGSWLTVV.

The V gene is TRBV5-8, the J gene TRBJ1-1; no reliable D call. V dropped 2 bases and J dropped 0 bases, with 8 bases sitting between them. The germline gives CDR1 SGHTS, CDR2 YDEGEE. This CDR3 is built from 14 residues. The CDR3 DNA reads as TGTGCCAGCAGCTTCAGAGGTTTGAACACTGAAGCTTTCTTT. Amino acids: CASSFRGLNTEAFF.

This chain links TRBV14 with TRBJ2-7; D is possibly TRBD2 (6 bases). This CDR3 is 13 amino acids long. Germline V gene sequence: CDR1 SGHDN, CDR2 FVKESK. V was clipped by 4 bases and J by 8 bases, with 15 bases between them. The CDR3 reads CASSLKSGVKQYF. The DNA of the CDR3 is TGTGCCAGCAGCCTTAAGTCGGGAGTTAAGCAGTACTTC.

CDR3 residues: CASSDRRHGQGRYQPQHF. CDR3 nucleotide sequence: TGTGCCAGCAGTGATAGAAGGCACGGACAGGGACGGTATCAGCCCCAGCATTTT. This chain uses TRBV2 with TRBJ1-5; the match to TRBD1 covers 8 bases. The germline V gene encodes CDR1 SNHLY and CDR2 FYNNEI. The CDR3 covers 18 residues. V dropped 3 bases and J dropped 5; count of bases not matched to a gene: 15.

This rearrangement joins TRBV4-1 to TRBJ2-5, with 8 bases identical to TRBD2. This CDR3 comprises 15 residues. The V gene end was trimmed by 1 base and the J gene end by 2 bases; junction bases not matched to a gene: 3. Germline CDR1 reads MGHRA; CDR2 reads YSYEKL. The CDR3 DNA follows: TGCGCCAGCAGCCAAGTTAAGCGGGGGCAAGAGACCCAGTACTTC. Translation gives CASSQVKRGQETQYF.

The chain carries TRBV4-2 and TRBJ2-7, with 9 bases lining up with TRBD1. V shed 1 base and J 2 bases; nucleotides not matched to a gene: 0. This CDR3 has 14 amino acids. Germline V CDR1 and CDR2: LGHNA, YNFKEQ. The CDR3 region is CASSQGQGAYEQYF. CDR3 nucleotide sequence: TGTGCCAGCAGCCAAGGACAGGGGGCCTACGAGCAGTACTTC.

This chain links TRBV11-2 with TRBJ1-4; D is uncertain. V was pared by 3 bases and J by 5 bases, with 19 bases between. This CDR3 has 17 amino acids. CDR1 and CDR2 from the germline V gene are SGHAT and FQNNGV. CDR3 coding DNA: TGTGCCAGCAGCTTCTCTATCCGGCGGAGTCAGAATGAAAAACTGTTTTTT. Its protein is CASSFSIRRSQNEKLFF.

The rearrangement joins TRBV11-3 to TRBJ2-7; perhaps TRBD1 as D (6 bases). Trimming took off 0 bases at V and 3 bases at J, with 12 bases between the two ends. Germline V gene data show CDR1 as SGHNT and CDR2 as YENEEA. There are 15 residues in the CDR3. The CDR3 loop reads CASSLDSGHGYEQYF. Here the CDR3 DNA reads TGTGCCAGCAGCTTAGATTCGGGACACGGCTACGAGCAGTACTTC. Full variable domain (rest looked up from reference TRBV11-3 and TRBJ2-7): EAGVVQSPRYKIIEKKQPVAFWCNPISGHNTLYWYLQNLGQGPELLIRYENEEAVDDSQLPKDRFSAERLKGVDSTLKIQPAELGDSAVYLCASSLDSGHGYEQYFGPGTRLTVT.

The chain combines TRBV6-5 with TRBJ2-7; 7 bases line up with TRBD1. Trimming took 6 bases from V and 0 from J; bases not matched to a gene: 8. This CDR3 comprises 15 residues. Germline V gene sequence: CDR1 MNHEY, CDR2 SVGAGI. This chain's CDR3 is CASSPTGVSSYEQYF. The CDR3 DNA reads TGTGCCAGCAGCCCTACAGGGGTGAGCTCCTACGAGCAGTACTTC.

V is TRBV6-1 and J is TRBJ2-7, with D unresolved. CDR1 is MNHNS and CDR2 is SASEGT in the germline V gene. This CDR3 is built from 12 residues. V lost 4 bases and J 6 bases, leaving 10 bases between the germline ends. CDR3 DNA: TGTGCCAGCAGTGCCCGCCTCGGCGAGCAGTACTTC. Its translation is CASSARLGEQYF.

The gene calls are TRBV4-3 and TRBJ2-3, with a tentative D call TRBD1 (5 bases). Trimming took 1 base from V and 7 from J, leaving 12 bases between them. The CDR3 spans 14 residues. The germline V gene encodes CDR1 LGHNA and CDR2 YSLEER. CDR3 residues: CASSQGQNFHTQYF. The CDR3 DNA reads TGCGCCAGCAGCCAAGGACAGAATTTTCATACGCAGTATTTT.

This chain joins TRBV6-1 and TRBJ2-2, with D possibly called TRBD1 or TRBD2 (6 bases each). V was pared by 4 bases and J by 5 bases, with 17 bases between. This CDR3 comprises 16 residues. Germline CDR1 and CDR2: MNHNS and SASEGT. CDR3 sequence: CASSVRTGGGTGELFF. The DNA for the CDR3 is TGTGCCAGCAGTGTCCGTACCGGAGGGGGAACCGGGGAGCTGTTTTTT.

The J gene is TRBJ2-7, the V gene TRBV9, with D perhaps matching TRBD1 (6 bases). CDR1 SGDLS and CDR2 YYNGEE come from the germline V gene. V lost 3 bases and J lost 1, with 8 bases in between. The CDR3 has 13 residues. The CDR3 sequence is CASSATGSYEQYF. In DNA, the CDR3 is TGTGCCAGCAGCGCGACAGGTTCCTACGAGCAGTACTTC.

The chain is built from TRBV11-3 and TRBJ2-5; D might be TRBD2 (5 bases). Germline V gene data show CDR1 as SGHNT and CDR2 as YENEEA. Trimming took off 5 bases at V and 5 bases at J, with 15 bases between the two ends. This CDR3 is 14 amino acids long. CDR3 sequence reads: CASSPSGLDETQYF. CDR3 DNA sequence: TGTGCCAGCAGCCCGAGCGGACTCGACGAGACCCAGTACTTC.

CDR3 loop: CASSLKGNGYTF. CDR3 in DNA: TGTGCCAGCAGCTTAAAGGGAAATGGCTACACCTTC. The V gene is TRBV7-9, the J gene TRBJ1-2; D remains unclear. Germline loops: CDR1 SEHNR, CDR2 FQNEAQ (reference sequence). The CDR3 runs to 12 residues. V lost 2 bases to trimming and J lost 6 bases, with 7 bases between them.

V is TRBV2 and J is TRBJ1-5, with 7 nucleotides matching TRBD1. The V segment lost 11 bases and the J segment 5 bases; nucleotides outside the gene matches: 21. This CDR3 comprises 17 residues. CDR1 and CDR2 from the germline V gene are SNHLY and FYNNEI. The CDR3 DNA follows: TGTGCCTCCACTCACCGATCGGGACAGCCTTTTTATCAGCCCCAGCATTTT. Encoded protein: CASTHRSGQPFYQPQHF.

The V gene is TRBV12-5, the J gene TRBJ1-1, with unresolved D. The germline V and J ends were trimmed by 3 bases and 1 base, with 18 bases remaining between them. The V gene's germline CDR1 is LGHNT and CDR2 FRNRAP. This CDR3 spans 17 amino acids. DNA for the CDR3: TGTGCTAGTGGTTTCTTTTTGCTGGGTCGCGAGAACACTGAAGCTTTCTTT. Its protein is CASGFFLLGRENTEAFF.